The entry below describes one TCR beta chain. Its antigen is as yet unknown. Within the sample, other DNA sequences also encode this same CDR3. Replicate PCRs from sorted subsets contained roughly 200 ng DNA, which is tens of thousands of T cell genomes. The data were produced by immunoSEQ multiplex PCR, yet TCRdb's version contains in-frame clones alone and is incomplete. Of about 2 million clones detected, about 95% appear once; the ten largest clones hold roughly 1%. Germline V gene sequence: CDR1 LNHDA, CDR2 SQIVND (reference sequence). The CDR3 is 15 amino acids. Germline trimming cut 2 bases from V and 2 bases from J; bases unmatched to any gene: 2. This sample is part of a study of shared clonotypes between healthy human individuals. Naive CD8 cells lacked CD45RO, underwent positive selection for CCR7 and left out terminally differentiated effector memory CD45RA+ cells. General study points: Non-shared clonotypes showed lower generation probabilities than clonotypes common to all four donors. Donor clonotype sharing was expected to depend on sequencing depth. Approximately 4.6% of naive CD4 clonotypes were shared across a few donors.

Sequenced sample: naive CD8+ T cells sorted from blood. The receptor was derived from a young man in good health. The rearrangement joins TRBV19 to TRBJ2-1, with 8 nucleotides matching TRBD2. This CDR3 reads CASSIRGGTYNEQFF. As DNA, the CDR3 is TGTGCCAGTAGTATACGGGGGGGCACCTACAATGAGCAGTTCTTC.